This T cell receptor (beta chain) was found in a study of OX40 agonist ivuxolimab in advanced cancers. Study overall: Hepatocellular carcinoma, melanoma, renal cell or head and neck cancer occurred in dose-escalation patients.

Exclusion of a patient followed from autoimmune disease history or systemic immunosuppression. The CDR3 consists of 18 residues. V was shortened by 2 bases and J by 2 bases, with 20 bases between the two germline ends. Germline V gene data show CDR1 as SGHDT and CDR2 as YYEEEE. Study-wide points: The CD4+ and CD8+ T cells in the blood had expanded clonally by week 6 at 0.1 to 3.0 mg/kg. Normalized T-cell clonal expansion was also low in some nonresponders.

Produced via immunoSEQ multiplex PCR; TCRdb's table is partial and in-frame only. The sample lists some 70,000 clones, around 85% occurring once. Of note for this clone: What it binds is not known.

The receptor's source is an adult with an advanced solid tumor such as melanoma, head and neck, liver or kidney cancer. Source: CD4+ or CD8+ T cells sorted from blood, taken in a trial of the OX40 agonist ivuxolimab. The chain employs TRBV5-6 and TRBJ2-1, with TRBD1 as a possible D gene (6 bases). The CDR3 DNA is TGTGCCAGCAGCTTTCCCCTGATTAGGGGGATCGCCTACAATGAGCAGTTCTTC. This codes for CASSFPLIRGIAYNEQFF.